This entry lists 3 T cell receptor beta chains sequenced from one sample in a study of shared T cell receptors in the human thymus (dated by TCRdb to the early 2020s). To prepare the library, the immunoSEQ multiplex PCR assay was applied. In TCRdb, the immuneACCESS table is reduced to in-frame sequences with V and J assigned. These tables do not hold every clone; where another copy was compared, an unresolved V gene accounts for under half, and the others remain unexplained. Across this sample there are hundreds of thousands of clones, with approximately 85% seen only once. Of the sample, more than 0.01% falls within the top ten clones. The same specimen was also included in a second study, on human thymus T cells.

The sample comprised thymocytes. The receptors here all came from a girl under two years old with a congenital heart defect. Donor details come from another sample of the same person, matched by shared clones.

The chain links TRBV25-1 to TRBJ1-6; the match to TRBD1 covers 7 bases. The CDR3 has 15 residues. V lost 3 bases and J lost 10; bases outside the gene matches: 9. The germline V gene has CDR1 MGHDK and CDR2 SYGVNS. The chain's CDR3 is CASSERTDRESPLHF. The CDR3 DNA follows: TGTGCCAGCAGTGAGCGAACTGACAGGGAATCACCCCTCCACTTT.

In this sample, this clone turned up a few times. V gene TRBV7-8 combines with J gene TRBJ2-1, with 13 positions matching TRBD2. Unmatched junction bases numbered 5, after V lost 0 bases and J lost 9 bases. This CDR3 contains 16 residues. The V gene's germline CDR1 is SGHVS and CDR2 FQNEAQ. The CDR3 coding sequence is TGTGCCAGCAGCTTAGCGAGGACTAGCGGGGGTCGTGAGCAGTTCTTC. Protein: CASSLARTSGGREQFF.

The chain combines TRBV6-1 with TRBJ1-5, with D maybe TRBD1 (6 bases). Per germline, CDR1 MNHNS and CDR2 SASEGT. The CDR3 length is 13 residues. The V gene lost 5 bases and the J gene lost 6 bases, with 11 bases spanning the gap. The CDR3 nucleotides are TGTGCCAGCAGTACAGGGATAAGTCAGCCCCAGCATTTT. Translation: CASSTGISQPQHF.